These 18 T cell receptor beta chains were all obtained from the same sample, sequenced in a study of CD8+ T cells in alopecia areata. Extracted RNA was reverse transcribed, and the resulting cDNA served as sequencing template. The repertoire was sequenced with immunoSEQ multiplex PCR; TCRdb's copy has only in-frame clones and lacks some. The sample has more than 200,000 clones, over 60% seen once. The treatment: oral pan-JAK inhibitor, 5-10 mg twice daily. The sequences come from CD4+ T cells sorted from blood, collected at approximately week 44, from a patient treated with tofacitinib. These TCRs come from a human donor with alopecia areata.

The rearrangement links TRBV5-4 to TRBJ1-2; D is unresolved. The CDR3 runs to 13 residues. From germline, CDR1 is SGHNT and CDR2 YYREEE (reference sequence). V lost 2 bases, J lost 3 bases, and 8 bases lay in between. The CDR3 reads CASSLGQDYGYTF. The CDR3 nucleotides are TGTGCCAGCAGCTTAGGTCAGGACTATGGCTACACCTTC.

This chain connects TRBV7-3 to TRBJ2-5; 13 nucleotides match TRBD2. The CDR3 sequence is 14 residues long. J lost 5 bases, V lost 5 bases, and 2 bases had no gene match. Germline V gene sequence: CDR1 SGHTA, CDR2 FQGTGA. CDR3 residues: CASSRTSGGETQYF. The CDR3 DNA reads as TGTGCCAGCAGCAGGACTAGCGGGGGTGAGACCCAGTACTTC.

This clone appeared a few times. V and J are TRBV29-1 and TRBJ1-2; D gene unclear. Trimming took 3 bases from V and 2 from J, leaving 7 bases between them. The CDR3 has 12 residues. Germline V lookup: CDR1 SQVTM, CDR2 ANQGSEA. CDR3: CSVEAVNYGYTF. The CDR3 coding sequence is TGCAGCGTTGAGGCAGTAAACTATGGCTACACCTTC.

This clone came up a few times. The V and J genes are TRBV18 and TRBJ1-1; D not resolved. This CDR3 region has 13 residues. Between the trimmed V and J ends, which lost 3 bases and 0 bases, there was a span of 5 bases. The germline V gene encodes CDR1 KGHSH and CDR2 LQKENI. The CDR3 region has the DNA TGTGCCAGCTCACCGGAGATGAACACTGAAGCTTTCTTT. Protein sequence: CASSPEMNTEAFF.

The chain uses TRBV5-1 and TRBJ2-7; the D gene is possibly TRBD2 (6 bases). CDR3 size: 12 residues. Germline assignment: CDR1 SGHRS and CDR2 YFSETQ. Between the trimmed V and J ends, which lost 4 bases and 3 bases, there was a span of 8 bases. This CDR3 reads CASSPEGYEQYF. The CDR3 region has the DNA TGCGCCAGCAGCCCGGAGGGCTACGAGCAGTACTTC.

The chain carries TRBV2 and TRBJ1-1; D call uncertain. V lost 3 bases to trimming and J lost 1 base, with 6 bases between them. This CDR3 has 13 amino acids. The germline V gene has CDR1 SNHLY and CDR2 FYNNEI. The CDR3 sequence is CASSDGPNTEAFF. The CDR3 DNA reads as TGTGCCAGCAGTGATGGACCGAACACTGAAGCTTTCTTT.

The table lists this clone with a few counts. The chain carries TRBV29-1 and TRBJ1-1; D is ambiguous. The CDR3 is made up of 12 amino acids. Trimming removed 4 bases at V and 7 bases at J, with 13 bases between. Per germline, CDR1 SQVTM and CDR2 ANQGSEA. This CDR3 is CSVASSGNEAFF. In DNA, the CDR3 is TGCAGCGTTGCAAGCAGCGGTAATGAAGCTTTCTTT.

The V call is TRBV7-2, the J call TRBJ2-7, with 12 bases fitting TRBD2. The V gene end was trimmed by 3 bases and the J gene end by 6 bases; junction bases not matched to a gene: 12. This CDR3 contains 17 residues. Germline-derived CDR1 and CDR2 are SGHTA and FQGNSA. The CDR3 spells CASSFGDLAGGPREQYF. CDR3 sequence (DNA): TGTGCCAGCAGCTTTGGTGACCTAGCGGGGGGGCCCCGCGAGCAGTACTTC.

V usage is TRBV7-8 and J usage is TRBJ2-7; TRBD2 agrees at 12 bases. Germline lookup yields CDR1 SGHVS and CDR2 FQNEAQ. CDR3 length equals 19 residues. V lost 3 bases and J lost 0; bases outside the gene matches: 12. CDR3 residues: CASSFVGLAGRLGSYEQYF. CDR3 nucleotides: TGTGCCAGCAGCTTTGTTGGACTAGCGGGGAGATTAGGCTCCTACGAGCAGTACTTC.

This clone was counted a few times. The chain combines TRBV15 with TRBJ2-3; D gene ambiguous. The V end was cut by 0 bases, the J end by 6 bases, with 16 bases between. Germline CDR1 reads LNHNV; CDR2 reads YYDKDF (reference sequence). The CDR3 is made up of 16 amino acids. CDR3 in DNA: TGTGCCACCAGCAGAGAATTTTCGCTCGACGGGGATACGCAGTATTTT. This encodes CATSREFSLDGDTQYF.

This clone was observed at least ten times. The rearrangement joins TRBV7-2 to TRBJ2-1, with 8 bases matching TRBD1. The CDR3 totals 15 residues. J lost 3 bases, V lost 5 bases, and 6 bases had no gene match. The germline gives CDR1 SGHTA, CDR2 FQGNSA. The DNA for the CDR3 is TGTGCCAGCAGCCCTGACAGGGGAAACTACAATGAGCAGTTCTTC. This gives the protein CASSPDRGNYNEQFF. Using reference TRBV7-2 and TRBJ2-1 for the parts outside the CDR3, the full variable domain is GAGVSQSPSNKVTEKGKDVELRCDPISGHTALYWYRQSLGQGLEFLIYFQGNSAPDKSGLPSDRFSAERTGGSVSTLTIQRTQQEDSAVYLCASSPDRGNYNEQFFGPGTRLTVL.

This clone was detected only once. The rearrangement joins TRBV29-1 to TRBJ2-7, with TRBD2 as a possible D gene (5 bases). CDR3 length: 16 amino acids. Per the germline V gene, CDR1 is SQVTM and CDR2 is ANQGSEA. The ends were cut back, 0 bases at V and 2 bases at J, with 17 bases in the middle. The CDR3 nucleotides read TGCAGCGTTGAAGATCTCTACGGAGGCGAACCCTACGAGCAGTACTTC. Its protein is CSVEDLYGGEPYEQYF.

In this sample, this clone turned up a few times. The CDR3 loop reads CASSQEGGRSYNEQFF. The CDR3 DNA reads as TGCGCCAGCAGCCAAGAGGGGGGGCGGTCCTACAATGAGCAGTTCTTC. The chain couples TRBV4-1 to TRBJ2-1; D possibly corresponds to TRBD2 (7 bases). With 0 bases removed from V and 1 base from J, the gap between germline ends came to 10 bases. CDR1 is MGHRA, CDR2 YSYEKL, per germline. The CDR3 is made up of 16 amino acids.

In its sample, this clone was seen a few times. The chain has TRBV7-3 and TRBJ1-6, with a weak D call TRBD1 (6 bases). Germline V gives CDR1 SGHTA, CDR2 FQGTGA. V was cut by 0 bases and J by 7 bases, with 10 bases left in between. CDR3 length: 15 residues. CDR3 loop: CASSLTPDRNSPLHF. The CDR3 coding sequence is TGTGCCAGCAGCTTAACCCCGGACAGAAATTCACCCCTCCACTTT.

This chain joins TRBV30 and TRBJ2-1, with D perhaps given as TRBD1 or TRBD2 (5 bases each). V lost 0 bases to trimming and J lost 0 bases, with 15 bases between them. Germline CDR1 GTSNPN, CDR2 SVGIG (reference sequence). The CDR3 length is 17 residues. The CDR3 sequence: CAWSVRVGTGSYNEQFF. CDR3 DNA sequence: TGTGCCTGGAGTGTACGAGTTGGGACCGGCTCCTACAATGAGCAGTTCTTC.

There are a few counts of this clone. This sequence joins TRBV4-3 and TRBJ2-2; tentatively, D is TRBD1 or TRBD2 (5 bases each). V was trimmed by 1 base and J by 1 base, leaving 10 bases between them. Germline CDR1 LGHNA, CDR2 YSLEER. There are 16 residues in the CDR3. The DNA of the CDR3 is TGCGCCAGCAGCCAAGTGGGGACGGTGAACACCGGGGAGCTGTTTTTT. Amino acids: CASSQVGTVNTGELFF.

This clone was observed a single time. This chain connects TRBV2 to TRBJ2-2; D is possibly TRBD2 (5 bases). Trimming stripped 6 bases from V and 4 bases from J, with 12 bases between. This CDR3 region has 14 residues. Germline CDR1 is SNHLY and CDR2 is FYNNEI. Here the CDR3 DNA reads TGTGCCAGCAGCCTGGAGGAAGGCACCGGGGAGCTGTTTTTT. Translating it yields CASSLEEGTGELFF.

The V call is TRBV25-1, the J call TRBJ2-3; the D gene is possibly TRBD1 (6 bases). The CDR3 is 12 amino acids. V was clipped by 4 bases and J by 7 bases, with 9 bases between them. Germline lookup yields CDR1 MGHDK and CDR2 SYGVNS. The CDR3, as DNA: TGTGCCAGCAGTGGGGGGCCGAATACGCAGTATTTT. The encoded protein is CASSGGPNTQYF.